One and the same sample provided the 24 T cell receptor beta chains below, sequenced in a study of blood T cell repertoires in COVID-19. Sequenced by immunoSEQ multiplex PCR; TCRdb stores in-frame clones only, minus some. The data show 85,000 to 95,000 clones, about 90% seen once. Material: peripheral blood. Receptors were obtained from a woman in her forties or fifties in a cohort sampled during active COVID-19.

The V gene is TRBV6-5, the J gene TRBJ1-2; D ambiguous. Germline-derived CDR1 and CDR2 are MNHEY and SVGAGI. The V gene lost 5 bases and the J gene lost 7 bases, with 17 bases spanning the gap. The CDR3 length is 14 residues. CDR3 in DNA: TGTGCCAGCAGTACCGACTCAAGGCGGTCTGGCTACACCTTC. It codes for CASSTDSRRSGYTF.

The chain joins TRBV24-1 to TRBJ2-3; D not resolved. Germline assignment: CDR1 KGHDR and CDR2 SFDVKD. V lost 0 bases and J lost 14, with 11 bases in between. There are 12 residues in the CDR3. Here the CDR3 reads CATSDLLGEAYF. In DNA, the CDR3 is TGTGCCACCAGTGATTTGCTCGGCGAGGCGTATTTT.

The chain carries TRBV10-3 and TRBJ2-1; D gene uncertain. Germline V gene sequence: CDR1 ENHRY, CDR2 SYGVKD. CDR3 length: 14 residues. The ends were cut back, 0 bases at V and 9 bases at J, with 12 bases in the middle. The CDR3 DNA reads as TGTGCCATCAGTGAGTCTGGCAGACAAGGTGAGCAGTTCTTC. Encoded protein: CAISESGRQGEQFF.

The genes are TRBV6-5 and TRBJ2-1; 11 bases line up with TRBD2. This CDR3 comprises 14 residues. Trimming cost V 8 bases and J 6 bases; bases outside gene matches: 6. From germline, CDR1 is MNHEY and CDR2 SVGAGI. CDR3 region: CASLSGRASNEQFF. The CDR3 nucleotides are TGTGCCAGCCTTAGCGGGAGGGCCTCCAATGAGCAGTTCTTC.

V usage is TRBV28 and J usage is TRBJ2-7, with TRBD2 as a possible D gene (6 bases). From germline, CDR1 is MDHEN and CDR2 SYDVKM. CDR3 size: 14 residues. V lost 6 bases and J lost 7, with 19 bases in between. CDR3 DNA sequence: TGTGCCAGCAGAGCCAGCGGGCACCCGGGGGAGCAGTACTTC. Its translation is CASRASGHPGEQYF.

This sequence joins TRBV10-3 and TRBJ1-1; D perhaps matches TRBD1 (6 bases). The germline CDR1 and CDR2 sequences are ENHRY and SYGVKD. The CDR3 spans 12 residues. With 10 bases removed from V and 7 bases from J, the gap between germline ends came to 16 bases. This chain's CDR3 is CATKEVGHEAFF. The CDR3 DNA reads TGTGCCACGAAAGAGGTGGGACATGAAGCTTTCTTT.

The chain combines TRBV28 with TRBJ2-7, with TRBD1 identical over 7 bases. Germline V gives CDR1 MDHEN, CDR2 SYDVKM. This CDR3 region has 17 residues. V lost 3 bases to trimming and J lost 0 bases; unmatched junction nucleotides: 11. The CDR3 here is CASSFKASTGSSYEQYF. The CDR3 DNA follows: TGTGCCAGCAGTTTCAAGGCATCGACAGGGAGCTCCTACGAGCAGTACTTC.

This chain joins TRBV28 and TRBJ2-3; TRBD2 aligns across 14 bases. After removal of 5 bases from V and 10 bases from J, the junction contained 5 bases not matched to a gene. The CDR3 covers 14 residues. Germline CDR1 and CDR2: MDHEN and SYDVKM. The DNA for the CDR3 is TGTGCCAGCAGTACGACTAGCGGGAGGGCCCCGCAGTATTTT. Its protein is CASSTTSGRAPQYF.

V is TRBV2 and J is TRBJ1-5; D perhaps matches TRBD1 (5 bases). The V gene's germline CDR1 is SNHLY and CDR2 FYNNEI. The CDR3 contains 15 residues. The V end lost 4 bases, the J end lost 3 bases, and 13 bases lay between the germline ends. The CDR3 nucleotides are TGTGCCAGCAGTGGACCGGGGGGATACAATCAGCCCCAGCATTTT. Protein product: CASSGPGGYNQPQHF.

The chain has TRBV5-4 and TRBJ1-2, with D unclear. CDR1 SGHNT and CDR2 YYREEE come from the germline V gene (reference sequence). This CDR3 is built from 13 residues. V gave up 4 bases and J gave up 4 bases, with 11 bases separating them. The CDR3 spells CASSLIPGYGYTF. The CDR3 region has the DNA TGTGCCAGCAGCCTGATTCCGGGCTATGGCTACACCTTC.

The CDR3: CASTEGVKLFF. In nucleotides, the CDR3 is TGTGCCAGTACTGAAGGAGTCAAACTGTTTTTT. This chain connects TRBV19 to TRBJ1-4; D gene ambiguous. Germline V gene lookup returns CDR1 LNHDA and CDR2 SQIVND (reference sequence). V was pared by 7 bases and J by 11 bases, with 11 bases between. This CDR3 is built from 11 residues.

The CDR3 nucleotides read TGTGCCAGCTCACCGATAGGACAAGGGAATGAAAAACTGTTTTTT. It specifies CASSPIGQGNEKLFF. V gene TRBV18 combines with J gene TRBJ1-4, with D perhaps matching TRBD1 (5 bases). Germline V CDR1 and CDR2: KGHSH, LQKENI. Deletions cut 3 bases from V and 5 bases from J, with 13 bases between. The CDR3 extends over 15 amino acids.

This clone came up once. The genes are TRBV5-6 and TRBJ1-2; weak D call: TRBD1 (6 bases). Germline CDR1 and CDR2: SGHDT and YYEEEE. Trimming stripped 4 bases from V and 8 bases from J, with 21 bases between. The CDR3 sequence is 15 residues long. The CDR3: CASSPDGGRGRGYTF. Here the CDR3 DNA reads TGTGCCAGCAGCCCAGACGGGGGGCGAGGACGAGGCTACACCTTC.

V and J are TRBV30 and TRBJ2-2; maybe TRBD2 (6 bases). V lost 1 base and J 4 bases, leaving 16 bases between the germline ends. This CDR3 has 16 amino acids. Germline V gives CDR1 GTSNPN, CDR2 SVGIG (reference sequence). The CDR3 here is CAWSAPGGGFTGELFF. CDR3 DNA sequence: TGTGCCTGGAGTGCACCCGGGGGTGGGTTCACCGGGGAGCTGTTTTTT.

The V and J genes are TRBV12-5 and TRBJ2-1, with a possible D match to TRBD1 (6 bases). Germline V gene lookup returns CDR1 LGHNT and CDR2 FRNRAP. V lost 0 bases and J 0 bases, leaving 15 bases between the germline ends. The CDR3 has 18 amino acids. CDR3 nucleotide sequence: TGTGCTAGTGGTTTGGTACTCGGGACACCTAGCTCCTACAATGAGCAGTTCTTC. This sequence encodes CASGLVLGTPSSYNEQFF.

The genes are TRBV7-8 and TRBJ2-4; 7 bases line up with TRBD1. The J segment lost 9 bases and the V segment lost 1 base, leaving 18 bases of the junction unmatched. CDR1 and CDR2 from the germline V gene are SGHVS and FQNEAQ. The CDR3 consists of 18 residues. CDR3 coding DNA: TGTGCCAGCAGCTTAGAAGGGATTTCAGGGGGACGGAACGGCATTCAGTACTTC. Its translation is CASSLEGISGGRNGIQYF.

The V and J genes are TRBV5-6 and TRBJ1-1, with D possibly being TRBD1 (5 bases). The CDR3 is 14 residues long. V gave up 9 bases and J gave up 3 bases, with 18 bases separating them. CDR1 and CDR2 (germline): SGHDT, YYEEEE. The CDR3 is CATDRQLPYTEAFF. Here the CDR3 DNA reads TGTGCCACAGATCGACAGCTCCCGTACACTGAAGCTTTCTTT.

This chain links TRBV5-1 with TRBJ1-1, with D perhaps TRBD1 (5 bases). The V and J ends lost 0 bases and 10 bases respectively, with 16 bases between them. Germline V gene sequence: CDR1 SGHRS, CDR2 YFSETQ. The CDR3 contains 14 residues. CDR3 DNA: TGCGCCAGCAGCTTGGCTCGGTCGGGGGATTCAGCTTTCTTT. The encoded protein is CASSLARSGDSAFF.

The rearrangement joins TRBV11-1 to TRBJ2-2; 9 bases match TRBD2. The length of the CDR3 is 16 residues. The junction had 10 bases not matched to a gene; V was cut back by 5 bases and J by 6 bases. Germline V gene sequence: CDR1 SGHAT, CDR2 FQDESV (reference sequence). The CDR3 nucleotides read TGTGCCAGCAGCCCTGGGGTAGCGGGAGTTGCCGGGGAGCTGTTTTTT. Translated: CASSPGVAGVAGELFF.

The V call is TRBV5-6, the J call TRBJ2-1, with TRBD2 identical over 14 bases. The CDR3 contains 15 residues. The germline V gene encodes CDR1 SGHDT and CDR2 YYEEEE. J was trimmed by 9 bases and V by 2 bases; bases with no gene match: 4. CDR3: CASSFGTSGGTEQFF. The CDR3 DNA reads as TGTGCCAGCAGCTTCGGGACTAGCGGGGGTACTGAGCAGTTCTTC.

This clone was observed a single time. CDR3 bases: TGCAGCGTTGCCACCGGGGTAGGAGAGACCCAGTACTTC. This sequence encodes CSVATGVGETQYF. The V gene is TRBV29-1, the J gene TRBJ2-5; possible D gene TRBD2, 5 bases. The CDR3 consists of 13 residues. The V end lost 4 bases, the J end lost 4 bases, and 13 bases lay between the germline ends. The V gene's germline CDR1 is SQVTM and CDR2 ANQGSEA.

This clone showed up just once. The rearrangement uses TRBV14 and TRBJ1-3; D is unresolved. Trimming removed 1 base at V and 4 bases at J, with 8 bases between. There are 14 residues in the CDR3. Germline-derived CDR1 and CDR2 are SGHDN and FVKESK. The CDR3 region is CASSQGLRGNTIYF. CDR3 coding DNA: TGTGCCAGCAGCCAAGGTCTCCGGGGAAACACCATATATTTT.

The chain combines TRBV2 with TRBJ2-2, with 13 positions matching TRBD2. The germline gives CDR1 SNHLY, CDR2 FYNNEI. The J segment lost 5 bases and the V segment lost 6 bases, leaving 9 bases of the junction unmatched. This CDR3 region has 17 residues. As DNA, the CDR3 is TGTGCCAGCAGACCAACTAGCGGGAGGGCCGGTACCGGGGAGCTGTTTTTT. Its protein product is CASRPTSGRAGTGELFF.

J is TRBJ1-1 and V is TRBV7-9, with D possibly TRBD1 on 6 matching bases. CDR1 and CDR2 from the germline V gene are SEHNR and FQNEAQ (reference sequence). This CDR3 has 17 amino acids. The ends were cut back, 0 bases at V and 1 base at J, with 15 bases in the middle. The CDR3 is CASSLAVLGHKNTEAFF. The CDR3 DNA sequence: TGTGCCAGCAGCTTAGCTGTTTTGGGACATAAGAACACTGAAGCTTTCTTT.